One T cell receptor (beta chain) is described in this entry. Its antigen remains unknown. The data are from a study of T cell responses to AZD1222 COVID-19 vaccine. For the study at large: Second-dose intervals of approximately 4 or approximately 12 weeks were pooled.

The germline CDR1 and CDR2 sequences are LNHDA and SQIVND (reference sequence). The germline V and J ends were trimmed by 5 bases and 1 base, with 15 bases remaining between them. The CDR3 runs to 16 residues. The method was immunoSEQ multiplex PCR; TCRdb's version includes in-frame clones alone and lacks a portion of them. The sample comprises 100,000 to 150,000 clones, roughly nine tenths of which are singletons, and roughly 6.3% rests with the top ten. Study findings and constraints: Variant regions that are unmutated are reportedly the target of nearly half of spike-specific TCRs.

The specimen comprised peripheral blood, sampled on day 0 of AZD1222 vaccination. The chain has TRBV19 and TRBJ1-5, with D possibly TRBD1 on 6 matching bases. The receptor's source is an adult in good health. CDR3 residues: CASSVFGGGSNQPQHF. In DNA form, the CDR3 reads TGTGCCAGTAGTGTTTTCGGGGGGGGCAGCAATCAGCCCCAGCATTTT.